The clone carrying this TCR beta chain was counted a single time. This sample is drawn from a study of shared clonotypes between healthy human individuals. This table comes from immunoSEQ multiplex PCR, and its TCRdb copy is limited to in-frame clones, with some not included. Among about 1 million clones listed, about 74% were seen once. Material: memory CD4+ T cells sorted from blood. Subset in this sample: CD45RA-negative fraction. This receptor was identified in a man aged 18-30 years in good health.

CDR3 in amino acids: CASSDSGNIAGELFF. The CDR3 DNA is TGTGCCAGCAGTGATTCGGGGAACATTGCCGGGGAGCTGTTTTTT. This rearrangement joins TRBV2 to TRBJ2-2, with D perhaps matching TRBD2 (5 bases). The germline CDR1 and CDR2 sequences are SNHLY and FYNNEI. V lost 3 bases and J 6 bases, leaving 14 bases between the germline ends. The CDR3 has 15 amino acids.